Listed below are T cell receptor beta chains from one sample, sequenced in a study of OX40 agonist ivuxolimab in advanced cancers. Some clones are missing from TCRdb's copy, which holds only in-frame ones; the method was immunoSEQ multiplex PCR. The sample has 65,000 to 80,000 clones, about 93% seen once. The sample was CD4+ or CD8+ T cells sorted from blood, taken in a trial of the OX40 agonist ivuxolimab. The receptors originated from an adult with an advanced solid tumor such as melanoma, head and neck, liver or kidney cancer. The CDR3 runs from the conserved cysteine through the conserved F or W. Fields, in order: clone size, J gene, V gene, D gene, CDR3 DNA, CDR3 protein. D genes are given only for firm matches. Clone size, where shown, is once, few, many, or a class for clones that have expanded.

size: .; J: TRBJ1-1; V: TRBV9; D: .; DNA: TGTGCCAGCAGCGTAGAAATCAGCTACACTGAAGCTTTCTTT; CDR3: CASSVEISYTEAFF
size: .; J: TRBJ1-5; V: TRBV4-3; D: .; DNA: TGCGCCAGCAGCCAAGCTCTGGGAGGGTATCAGCCCCAGCATTTT; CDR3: CASSQALGGYQPQHF
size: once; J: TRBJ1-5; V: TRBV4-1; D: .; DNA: TGCGCCAGCAGCCAAGAAGTTGGGGAGCTCGGGCCCCAGCATTTT; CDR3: CASSQEVGELGPQHF
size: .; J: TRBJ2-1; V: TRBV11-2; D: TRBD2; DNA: TGTGCCAGCAGCTTAGGGCGGGGGGGCGTTGAGCAGTTCTTC; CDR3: CASSLGRGGVEQFF
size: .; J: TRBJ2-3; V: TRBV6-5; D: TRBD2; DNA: TGTGCCAGCAGTCTCGGCGGGAGGGGGACAGATACGCAGTATTTT; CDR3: CASSLGGRGTDTQYF
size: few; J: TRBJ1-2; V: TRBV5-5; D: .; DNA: TGTGCCAGCAGCCCCCGAGTCCGTCTGGACTATGGCTACACCTTC; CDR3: CASSPRVRLDYGYTF
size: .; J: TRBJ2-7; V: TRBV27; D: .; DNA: TGTGCCAGCAGTTTATTACCGGGAGACTACGAGCAGTACTTC; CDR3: CASSLLPGDYEQYF
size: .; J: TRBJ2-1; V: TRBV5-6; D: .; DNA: TGTGCCAGCAGCTGGGGCTACAATGAGCAGTTCTTC; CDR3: CASSWGYNEQFF
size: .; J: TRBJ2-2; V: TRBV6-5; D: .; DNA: TGTGCCAGCGGACCCCCGTACACCGGGGAGCTGTTTTTT; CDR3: CASGPPYTGELFF
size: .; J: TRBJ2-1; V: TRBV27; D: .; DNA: TGTGCCAGCAGTTTGGGGGGCTCCTACAATGAGCAGTTCTTC; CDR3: CASSLGGSYNEQFF
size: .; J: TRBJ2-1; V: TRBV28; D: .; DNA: TGTGCCAGCAGTCTTATGGGGCCTCCGGGACCCAATTCCGACAATGAGCAGTTCTTC; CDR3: CASSLMGPPGPNSDNEQFF
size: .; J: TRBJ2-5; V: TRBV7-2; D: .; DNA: TGTGCCAGCAGCTTCTGGGGGCGCGAGGGGGAGACCCAGTACTTC; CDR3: CASSFWGREGETQYF
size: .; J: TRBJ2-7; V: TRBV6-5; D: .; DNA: TGTGCCAGCAGTTACGGGGAGCTCTACGAGCAGTACTTC; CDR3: CASSYGELYEQYF
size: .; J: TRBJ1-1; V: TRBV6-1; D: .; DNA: TGTGCCAGCAGTGAATACGCAGGCACTGAAGCTTTCTTT; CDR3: CASSEYAGTEAFF
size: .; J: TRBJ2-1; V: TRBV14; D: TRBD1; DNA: TGTGCCAGCAGCCATCCGGGACAGGGGTTTTATGAGCAGTTCTTC; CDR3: CASSHPGQGFYEQFF
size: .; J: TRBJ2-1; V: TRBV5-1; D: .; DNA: TGCGCCAGCAGCTTGTGGGGATACTCCTACAATGAGCAGTTCTTC; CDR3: CASSLWGYSYNEQFF
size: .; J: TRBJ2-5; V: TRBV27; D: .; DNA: TGTGCCAGCAGTTTTGTAGGGGGGGGTGGTGAGACCCAGTACTTC; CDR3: CASSFVGGGGETQYF
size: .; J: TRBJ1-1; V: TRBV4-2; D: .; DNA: TGTGCCAGCAGCCAAGATGTCCCTTCTTGGAAGGGCACTGAAGCTTTCTTT; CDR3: CASSQDVPSWKGTEAFF
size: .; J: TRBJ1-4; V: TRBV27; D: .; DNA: TGTGCCAGCAGTCCCGGGACGCTTGAAAAACTGTTTTTT; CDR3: CASSPGTLEKLFF
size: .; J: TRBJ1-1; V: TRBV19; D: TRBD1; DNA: TGTGCCAGTAGTGGCCGGGACAGGGGGATCACTGAAGCTTTCTTT; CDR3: CASSGRDRGITEAFF
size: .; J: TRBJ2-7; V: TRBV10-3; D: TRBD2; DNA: TGTGCCATCGGCGGACTAGACTCCTACGAGCAGTACTTC; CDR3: CAIGGLDSYEQYF
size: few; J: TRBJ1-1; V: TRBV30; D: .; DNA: TGTGCCTGGAGTGTAGGCAGGGTGGGCACTGAAGCTTTCTTT; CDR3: CAWSVGRVGTEAFF
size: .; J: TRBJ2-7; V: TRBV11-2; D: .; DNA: TGTGCCAGCAGCTCCGGTCTATCCTACGAGCAGTACTTC; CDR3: CASSSGLSYEQYF
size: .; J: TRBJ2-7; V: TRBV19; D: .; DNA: TGTGCCAGTAGTATAGGTCCGGGACGTCTCTACGAGCAGTACTTC; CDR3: CASSIGPGRLYEQYF
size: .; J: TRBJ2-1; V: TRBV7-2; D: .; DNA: TGTGCCAGCAGCTTTTCCCCAAGCCCTTACAATGAGCAGTTCTTC; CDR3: CASSFSPSPYNEQFF
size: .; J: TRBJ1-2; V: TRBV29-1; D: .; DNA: TGCAGCGTACCCGACCCCGGGACGCCCAACTATGGCTACACCTTC; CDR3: CSVPDPGTPNYGYTF
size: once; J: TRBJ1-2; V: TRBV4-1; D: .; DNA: TGCGCCAGCAGCCAAGGACAGCCCAGAGGGATTAACTATGGCTACACCTTC; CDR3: CASSQGQPRGINYGYTF
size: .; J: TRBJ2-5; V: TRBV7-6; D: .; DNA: TGTGCCAGCAGCTCCCTAACGACATACCTCCAAGAGACCCAGTACTTC; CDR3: CASSSLTTYLQETQYF
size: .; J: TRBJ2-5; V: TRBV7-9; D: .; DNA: TGTGCCAGCAGCTTAGGGGGCTTGGAGACCCAGTACTTC; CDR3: CASSLGGLETQYF
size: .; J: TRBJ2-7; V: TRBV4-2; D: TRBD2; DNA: TGTGCCAGCAGCCAAGATCTAGGCGGGAGGCCCGAGCAGTACTTC; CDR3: CASSQDLGGRPEQYF
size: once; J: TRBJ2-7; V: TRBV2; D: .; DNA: TGTGCCAGCAGTGACCTGGGAGGCAACTACGAGCAGTACTTC; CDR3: CASSDLGGNYEQYF
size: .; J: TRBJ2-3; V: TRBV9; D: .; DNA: TGTGCCAGCAGCCTGGAAACCGTTAGCACAGATACGCAGTATTTT; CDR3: CASSLETVSTDTQYF
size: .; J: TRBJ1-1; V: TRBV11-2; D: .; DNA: TGTGCCAGCAGCTTATCACAAGACACTGAAGCTTTCTTT; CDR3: CASSLSQDTEAFF
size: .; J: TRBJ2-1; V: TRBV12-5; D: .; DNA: TGTGCTAGTGGTTTAGGGGGGTATGAGCAGTTCTTC; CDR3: CASGLGGYEQFF
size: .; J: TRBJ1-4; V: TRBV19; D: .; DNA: TGTGCCAGTAGTAATGCGGATAATGAAAAACTGTTTTTT; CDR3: CASSNADNEKLFF
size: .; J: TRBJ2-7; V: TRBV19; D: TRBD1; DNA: TGTGCCAGTAGTCTGCGATCGGGACAGGGAAGCGACGAGCAGTACTTC; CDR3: CASSLRSGQGSDEQYF
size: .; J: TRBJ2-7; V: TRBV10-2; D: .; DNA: TGCGCCAGCAGTGGCAGGGAAGGGGTGGGCGAGCAGTACTTC; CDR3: CASSGREGVGEQYF
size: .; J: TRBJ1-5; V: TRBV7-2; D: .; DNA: TGTGCCAGCAGCTTAGGTGGGGCTCCGCCCCAGCATTTT; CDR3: CASSLGGAPPQHF
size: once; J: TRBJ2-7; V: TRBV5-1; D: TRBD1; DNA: TGCGCCAGCGCATATTTACGGGACAGGGACTTCTCCTACGAGCAGTACTTC; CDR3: CASAYLRDRDFSYEQYF
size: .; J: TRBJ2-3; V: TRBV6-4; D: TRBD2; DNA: TGTGCCAGCAGTGCCCCGACTAGCGGGAGTGCCGAGGAGGATACGCAGTATTTT; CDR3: CASSAPTSGSAEEDTQYF
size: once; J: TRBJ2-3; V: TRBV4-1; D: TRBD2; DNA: TGCGCCAGCAGCCGCTGGGGGCGGGGGGGCGACGATACGCAGTATTTT; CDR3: CASSRWGRGGDDTQYF
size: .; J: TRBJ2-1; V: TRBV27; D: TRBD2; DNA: TGTGCCAGCAGTTCACTAGCGGGGGAATCAGGCGCCTACAATGAGCAGTTCTTC; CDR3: CASSSLAGESGAYNEQFF
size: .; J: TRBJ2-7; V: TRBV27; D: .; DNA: TGTGCCAGCAGTTTCCGGGACGGGCCCTACGAGCAGTACTTC; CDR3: CASSFRDGPYEQYF
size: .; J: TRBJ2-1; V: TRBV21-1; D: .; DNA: TGTGCCAGCAGCGCCCGACTAGCGGGAGAACGGGAGCAGTTCTTC; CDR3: CASSARLAGEREQFF
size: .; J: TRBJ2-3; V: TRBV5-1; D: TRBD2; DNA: TGCGCCAGCAGCCTCTCTACCGGGACTAGCGGGAGGGCGAACGAGTATTTT; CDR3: CASSLSTGTSGRANEYF
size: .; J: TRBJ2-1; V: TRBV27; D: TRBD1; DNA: TGTGCCAGCAGTTTACCAGGGGGCGCGTACAATGAGCAGTTCTTC; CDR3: CASSLPGGAYNEQFF
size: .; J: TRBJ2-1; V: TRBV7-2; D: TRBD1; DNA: TGTGCCAGCAGCTTCGGACAGGGTAGCAATGAGCAGTTCTTC; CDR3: CASSFGQGSNEQFF
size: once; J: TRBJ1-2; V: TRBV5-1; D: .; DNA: TGCGCCAGCAGCTTGGCGCCAGAGCGGGGCTACACCTTC; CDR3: CASSLAPERGYTF
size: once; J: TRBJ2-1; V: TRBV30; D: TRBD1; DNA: TGTGCCTGGACGTTACAGGGGAATGAGCAGTTCTTC; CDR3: CAWTLQGNEQFF
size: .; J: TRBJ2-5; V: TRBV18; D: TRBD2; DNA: TGTGCCAGCTCACCCCCGGGGGGAGCAGGAGAGACCCAGTACTTC; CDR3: CASSPPGGAGETQYF
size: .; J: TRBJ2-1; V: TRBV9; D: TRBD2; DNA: TGTGCCAGCAGCGTAGACCAGGGACTAGCCAATGAGCAGTTCTTC; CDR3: CASSVDQGLANEQFF
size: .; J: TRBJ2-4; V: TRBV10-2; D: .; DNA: TGCGCCAGTCATAAGGGGATCATAGCCAAAAACATTCAGTACTTC; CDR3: CASHKGIIAKNIQYF
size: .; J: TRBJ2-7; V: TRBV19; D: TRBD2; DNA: TGTGCCACCTCGTGGGGGGGTAAGGCTTCAGACGAGCAGTACTTC; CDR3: CATSWGGKASDEQYF
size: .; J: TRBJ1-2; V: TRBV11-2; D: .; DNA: TGTGCCAGCAGCTTAGTGGGGGGGCCGGGCGGCTACACCTTC; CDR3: CASSLVGGPGGYTF
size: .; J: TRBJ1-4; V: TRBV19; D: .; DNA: TGTGCCAGTACCCCAGATCCAACTAATGAAAAACTGTTTTTT; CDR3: CASTPDPTNEKLFF